This T cell receptor (beta chain) was found in a study of blood T cells in healthy people across ages. Study-level points and caveats: The study could not conclusively compare naive and antigen-experienced cells, given its unsorted PBMCs.

V lost 1 base, J lost 7 bases, and 14 bases lay in between. CDR1 is SEHNR and CDR2 is FQNEAQ in the germline V gene (reference sequence). The CDR3 loop spans 15 amino acids. The use of a sample-barcoded 5' primer and a J-beta primer mix characterized a second PCR of roughly 6 to 11 cycles. TCRdb analysed the 5' RACE reads with MiXCR anew, one entry per CDR3 protein. The table includes around 1,800,000 distinct CDR3 sequences, 35% to 50% detected once. Comment on this clonotype: What it recognizes is unknown.

Sample: blood. This chain connects TRBV7-9 to TRBJ2-1, with D maybe TRBD1 (5 bases). The source is a human donor in good health. The CDR3 sequence: CASSLEGRLGNEQFF. CDR3 sequence (DNA): TGTGCCAGCAGCTTAGAGGGGCGGCTAGGGAATGAGCAGTTCTTC.